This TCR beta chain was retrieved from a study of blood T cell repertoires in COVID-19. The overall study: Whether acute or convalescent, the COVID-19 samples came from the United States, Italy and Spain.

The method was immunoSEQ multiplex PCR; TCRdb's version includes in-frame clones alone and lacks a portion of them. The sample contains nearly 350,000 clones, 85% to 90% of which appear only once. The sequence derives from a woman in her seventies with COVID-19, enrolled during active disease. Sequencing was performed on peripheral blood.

The CDR3 bases are TGTGCCAGCAGTCCCCCTACAGGGGTAAGAACTGAAGCTTTCTTT. Residues: CASSPPTGVRTEAFF. The rearrangement joins TRBV28 to TRBJ1-1; 7 nucleotides align to TRBD1. Trimming took 5 bases from V and 5 from J; bases not matched to a gene: 11. CDR1 and CDR2 (germline): MDHEN, SYDVKM. CDR3 length: 15 amino acids.